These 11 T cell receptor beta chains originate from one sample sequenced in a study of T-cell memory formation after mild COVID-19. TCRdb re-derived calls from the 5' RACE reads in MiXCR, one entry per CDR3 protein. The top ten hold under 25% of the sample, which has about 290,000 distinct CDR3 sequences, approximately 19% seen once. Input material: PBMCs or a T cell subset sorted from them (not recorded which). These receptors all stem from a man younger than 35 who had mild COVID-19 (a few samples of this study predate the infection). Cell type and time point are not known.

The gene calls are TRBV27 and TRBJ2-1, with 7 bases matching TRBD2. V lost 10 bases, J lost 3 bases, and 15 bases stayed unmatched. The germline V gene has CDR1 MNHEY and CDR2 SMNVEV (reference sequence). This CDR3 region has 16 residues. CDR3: CATRAGPSQGYNEQFF. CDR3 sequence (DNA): TGTGCCACCAGAGCGGGGCCCTCGCAGGGCTACAATGAGCAGTTCTTC.

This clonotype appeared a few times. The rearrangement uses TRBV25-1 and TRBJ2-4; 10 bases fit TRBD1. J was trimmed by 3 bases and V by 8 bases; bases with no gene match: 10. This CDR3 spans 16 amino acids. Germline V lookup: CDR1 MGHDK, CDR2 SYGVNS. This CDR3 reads CASADGQGGGKNIQYF. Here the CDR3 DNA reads TGTGCCAGCGCGGATGGACAGGGGGGAGGCAAAAACATTCAGTACTTC.

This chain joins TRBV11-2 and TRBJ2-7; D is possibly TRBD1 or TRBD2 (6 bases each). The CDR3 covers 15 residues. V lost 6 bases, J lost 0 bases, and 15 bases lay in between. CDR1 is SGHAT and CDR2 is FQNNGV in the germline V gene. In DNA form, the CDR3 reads TGTGCCAGCAGTCAAACAGGGAGGCCCTCCTACGAGCAGTACGTC. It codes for CASSQTGRPSYEQYV.

The CDR3 DNA reads TGTGCCAGCAGGCCGGGACAGGGGACCTACGAGCAGTACTTC. Translation: CASRPGQGTYEQYF. The gene calls are TRBV7-2 and TRBJ2-7; 10 bases map to TRBD1. Germline CDR1 SGHTA, CDR2 FQGNSA. V lost 6 bases to trimming and J lost 2 bases; unmatched junction nucleotides: 4. There are 14 residues in the CDR3. Full variable domain (outside the CDR3, taken from reference TRBV7-2 and TRBJ2-7): GAGVSQSPSNKVTEKGKDVELRCDPISGHTALYWYRQSLGQGLEFLIYFQGNSAPDKSGLPSDRFSAERTGGSVSTLTIQRTQQEDSAVYLCASRPGQGTYEQYFGPGTRLTVT.

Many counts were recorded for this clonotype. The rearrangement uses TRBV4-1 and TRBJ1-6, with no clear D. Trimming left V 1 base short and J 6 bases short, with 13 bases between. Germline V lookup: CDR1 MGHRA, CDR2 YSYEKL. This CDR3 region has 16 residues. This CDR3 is CASSQGPGWGNSPLHF. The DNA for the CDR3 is TGCGCCAGCAGCCAAGGTCCGGGCTGGGGTAATTCACCCCTCCACTTT.

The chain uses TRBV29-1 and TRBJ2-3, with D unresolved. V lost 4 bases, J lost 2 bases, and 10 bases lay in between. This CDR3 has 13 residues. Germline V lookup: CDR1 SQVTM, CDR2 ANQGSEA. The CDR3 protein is CSVAVRNTDTQYF. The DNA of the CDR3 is TGCAGCGTTGCTGTGCGGAACACAGATACGCAGTATTTT.

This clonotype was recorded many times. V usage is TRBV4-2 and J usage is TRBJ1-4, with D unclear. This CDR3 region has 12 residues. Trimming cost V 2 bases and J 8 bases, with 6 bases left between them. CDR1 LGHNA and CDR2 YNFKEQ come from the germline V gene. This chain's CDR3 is CASSQNTEKLFF. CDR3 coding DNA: TGTGCCAGCAGCCAAAACACGGAAAAACTGTTTTTT.

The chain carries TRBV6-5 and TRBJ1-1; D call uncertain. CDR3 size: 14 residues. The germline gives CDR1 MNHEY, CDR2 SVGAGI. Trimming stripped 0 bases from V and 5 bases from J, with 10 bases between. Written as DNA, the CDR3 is TGTGCCAGCAGTTACTCGACAAGGCGAACTGAAGCTTTCTTT. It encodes CASSYSTRRTEAFF.

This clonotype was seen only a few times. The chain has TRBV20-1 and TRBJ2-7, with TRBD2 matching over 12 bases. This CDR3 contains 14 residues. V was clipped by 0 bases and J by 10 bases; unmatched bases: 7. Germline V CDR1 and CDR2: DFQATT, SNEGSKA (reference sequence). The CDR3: CSARDSGTSGPQYF. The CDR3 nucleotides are TGCAGTGCTAGAGACTCCGGGACTAGCGGGCCTCAGTACTTC.

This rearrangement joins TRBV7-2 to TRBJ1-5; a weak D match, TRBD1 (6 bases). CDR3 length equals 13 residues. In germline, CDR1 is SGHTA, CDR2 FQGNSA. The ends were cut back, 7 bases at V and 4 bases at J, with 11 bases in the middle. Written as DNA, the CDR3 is TGTGCCAGCACGCGGGGGCGGAATCAGCCCCAGCATTTT. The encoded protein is CASTRGRNQPQHF.

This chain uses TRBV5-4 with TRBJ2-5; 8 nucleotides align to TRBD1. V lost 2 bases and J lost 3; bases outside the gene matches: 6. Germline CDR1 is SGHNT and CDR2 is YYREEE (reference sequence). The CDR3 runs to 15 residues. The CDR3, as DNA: TGTGCCAGCAGCTTCCAGGGACAGGATAAAGAGACCCAGTACTTC. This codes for CASSFQGQDKETQYF. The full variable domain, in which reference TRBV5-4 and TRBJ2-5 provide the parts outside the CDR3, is ETGVTQSPTHLIKTRGQQVTLRCSSQSGHNTVSWYQQALGQGPQFIFQYYREEENGRGNFPPRFSGLQFPNYSSELNVNALELDDSALYLCASSFQGQDKETQYFGPGTRLLVL.